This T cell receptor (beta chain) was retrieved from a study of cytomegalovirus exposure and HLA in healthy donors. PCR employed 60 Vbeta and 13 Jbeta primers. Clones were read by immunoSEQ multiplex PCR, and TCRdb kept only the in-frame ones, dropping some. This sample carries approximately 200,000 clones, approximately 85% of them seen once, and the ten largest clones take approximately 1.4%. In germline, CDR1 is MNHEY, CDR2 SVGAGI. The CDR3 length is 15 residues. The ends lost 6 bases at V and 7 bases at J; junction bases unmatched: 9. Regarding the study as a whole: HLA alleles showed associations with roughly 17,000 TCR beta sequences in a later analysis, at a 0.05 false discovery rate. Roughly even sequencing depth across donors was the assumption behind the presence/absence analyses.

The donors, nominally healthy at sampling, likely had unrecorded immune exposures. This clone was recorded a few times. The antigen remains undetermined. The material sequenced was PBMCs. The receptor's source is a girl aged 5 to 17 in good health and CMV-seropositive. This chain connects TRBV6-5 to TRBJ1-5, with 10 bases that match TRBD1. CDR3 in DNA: TGTGCCAGCAGCCCCGACAGGGGGCGAGTGCAGCCCCAGCATTTT. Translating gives CASSPDRGRVQPQHF.